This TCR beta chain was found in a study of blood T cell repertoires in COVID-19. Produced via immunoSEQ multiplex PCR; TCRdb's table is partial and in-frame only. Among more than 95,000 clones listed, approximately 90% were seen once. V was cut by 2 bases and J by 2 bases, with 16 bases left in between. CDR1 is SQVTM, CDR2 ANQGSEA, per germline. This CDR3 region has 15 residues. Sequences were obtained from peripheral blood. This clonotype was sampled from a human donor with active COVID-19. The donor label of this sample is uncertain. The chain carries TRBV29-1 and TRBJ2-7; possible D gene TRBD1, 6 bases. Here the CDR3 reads CSVEIGDRSTYEQYF. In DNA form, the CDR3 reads TGCAGCGTTGAAATAGGAGACAGGTCCACCTACGAGCAGTACTTC.